A selection of T cell receptor beta chains follows, all from one sample in a study of cytomegalovirus exposure and HLA in healthy donors. Measured with immunoSEQ multiplex PCR; TCRdb has only the in-frame clones, and not every one. The sample records under 140,000 clones, around 87% being singletons. The sequencing input was PBMCs. These receptors were obtained from a man between 35 and 55 years old in good health and CMV-seronegative. Each CDR3 is given with its conserved first and last residue. A D gene is named only where the DNA matches it firmly. Only part of the rows carry a size: once, few, many, or a class if the clone is expanded.

clone size	CDR3 length	V gene	J gene	D gene	CDR3 DNA	CDR3 protein
NA	16	TRBV5-8	TRBJ1-5	NA	TGTGCCAGCAGCTCCAAGGCGGCATATAGCAATCAGCCCCAGCATTTT	CASSSKAAYSNQPQHF
NA	14	TRBV5-4	TRBJ2-1	NA	TGTGCCAGCAGCTCCCCGAACTGGGGAGATGAGCAGTTCTTC	CASSSPNWGDEQFF
few	14	TRBV5-1	TRBJ1-1	NA	TGCGCCAGCAGCTTTGGGACTGCAAACACTGAAGCTTTCTTT	CASSFGTANTEAFF
NA	14	TRBV29-1	TRBJ2-2	TRBD2	TGCAGCGGGACTAGCGGGACCCCCACCGGGGAGCTGTTTTTT	CSGTSGTPTGELFF
NA	12	TRBV5-1	TRBJ1-2	TRBD1	TGCGCCAGCAGCCACGGGACAGATGGCTACACCTTC	CASSHGTDGYTF
NA	15	TRBV4-1	TRBJ2-1	TRBD1	TGCGCCAGCAGCTTCCGGGACAGGGGACCGAATGAGCAGTTCTTC	CASSFRDRGPNEQFF
NA	13	TRBV19	TRBJ1-1	NA	TGTGCCAGTAGCCCCAGGGTAGACACTGAAGCTTTCTTT	CASSPRVDTEAFF
NA	14	TRBV29-1	TRBJ1-2	NA	TGCAGCGTGGCCCGGGACATCCTAAAGGATGGCTACACCTTC	CSVARDILKDGYTF
once	12	TRBV6-6	TRBJ1-1	NA	TGTGCCAGCAGTTACCTGGCCACTGAAGCTTTCTTT	CASSYLATEAFF
NA	17	TRBV5-1	TRBJ2-2	TRBD1	TGCGCCAGCAGCTTGGAAGGGGGCAAGGGGTACACCGGGGAGCTGTTTTTT	CASSLEGGKGYTGELFF
few	13	TRBV19	TRBJ2-2	TRBD1	TGTGCCGTCCAGACAGGGGGAACCGGGGAGCTGTTTTTT	CAVQTGGTGELFF
NA	15	TRBV18	TRBJ1-4	TRBD1	TGTGCCAGCTCAACTCGACAGGGGGCGAGTGAAAAACTGTTTTTT	CASSTRQGASEKLFF
NA	14	TRBV7-8	TRBJ1-6	NA	TGTGCCAGCAGCCCAAGGCAGGGGCTTTCACCCCTCCACTTT	CASSPRQGLSPLHF
NA	15	TRBV7-3	TRBJ2-5	NA	TGTGCCAGCAGCCCCGAGGGTGTGGGTCGTGAGACCCAGTACTTC	CASSPEGVGRETQYF
NA	14	TRBV18	TRBJ1-5	TRBD1	TGTGCCAGCTCACCGGGGACAGGGAATCAGCCCCAGCATTTT	CASSPGTGNQPQHF
NA	14	TRBV2	TRBJ1-6	TRBD1	TGTGCCAGCAGTGTTGGACAGGCGAGGTCACCCCTCCACTTT	CASSVGQARSPLHF
NA	11	TRBV7-2	TRBJ1-2	NA	TGTGCCAGCAGCTTAGGGAGTGGCTACACCTTC	CASSLGSGYTF
NA	11	TRBV11-3	TRBJ1-1	TRBD1	TGTGCCAGCAGTGCAGGGGGAGAAGCTTTCTTT	CASSAGGEAFF
NA	14	TRBV7-8	TRBJ2-7	TRBD1	TGTGCCAGCAGCCGAGGGGGCGCCTCCTACGAGCAGTACTTC	CASSRGGASYEQYF
NA	13	TRBV6-4	TRBJ1-1	NA	TGTGCCAGCAGTGACCAGGGTTACACTGAAGCTTTCTTT	CASSDQGYTEAFF
NA	12	TRBV6-5	TRBJ2-7	TRBD1	TGTGCCACAAATCAGGGGGCTTACGAGCAGTACTTC	CATNQGAYEQYF
NA	14	TRBV30	TRBJ2-7	NA	TGTGCCTGGAGTGCAGGGCTGGGAACTCGCGAGCAGTACTTC	CAWSAGLGTREQYF
NA	15	TRBV6-6	TRBJ2-3	NA	TGTGCCTGCCAACAGGGTCCAGCTTCCACAGATACGCAGTATTTT	CACQQGPASTDTQYF
NA	14	TRBV10-3	TRBJ1-2	TRBD1	TGTGCCATCAGTGCGTACCAGGGGGCGGGTGGCTACACCTTC	CAISAYQGAGGYTF
NA	17	TRBV28	TRBJ1-1	NA	TGTGCCAGCAGTTTACCAGGAAGGGGCTCGGTGGGATCTGAAGCTTTCTTT	CASSLPGRGSVGSEAFF
NA	13	TRBV7-3	TRBJ2-1	NA	TGTGCCAGCAGCTCTCAGGGGTACAATGAGCAGTTCTTC	CASSSQGYNEQFF
NA	16	TRBV2	TRBJ2-5	TRBD2	TGTGCCAGCAGGGTAACTAGCGGGGTTTACCAAGAGACCCAGTACTTC	CASRVTSGVYQETQYF
NA	13	TRBV30	TRBJ2-2	NA	TGTGCCTGGAGTAGAAGTTTACTCGGGGAGCTGTTTTTT	CAWSRSLLGELFF
NA	18	TRBV4-2	TRBJ1-5	TRBD1	TGTGCCAGCAGCCAAGTTCGGTCAGGGGGCTCAGGCAATCAGCCCCAGCATTTT	CASSQVRSGGSGNQPQHF
NA	14	TRBV7-7	TRBJ2-7	TRBD2	TGTGCCAGCAGCCCCAGCGGGGGCGGGTACGAGCAGTACTTC	CASSPSGGGYEQYF
NA	13	TRBV9	TRBJ2-5	NA	TGTGCCAGCAGCCTCAGGGGCCAAGAGACCCAGTACTTC	CASSLRGQETQYF
few	14	TRBV6-5	TRBJ2-7	NA	TGTGCCAGCAGTACTCCGGGACTGGCCTACGAGCAGTACTTC	CASSTPGLAYEQYF
NA	14	TRBV6-5	TRBJ2-7	TRBD1	TGTGCCAGCAGAACTACAGGGGGCTCCTACGAGCAGTACTTC	CASRTTGGSYEQYF
once	14	TRBV27	TRBJ2-5	NA	TGTGCCAGCAGTTTCCACGGCCCGGGGGAGACCCAGTACTTC	CASSFHGPGETQYF
once	18	TRBV9	TRBJ2-7	TRBD1	TGTGCCAGCAGCGCTGACCCACCGGGACAGGGGGGGTCCTACGAGCAGTACTTC	CASSADPPGQGGSYEQYF
NA	17	TRBV27	TRBJ1-1	NA	TGTGCCAGCAGTTTATTCGGGGTAGGAGGGATGAACACTGAAGCTTTCTTT	CASSLFGVGGMNTEAFF
NA	15	TRBV30	TRBJ1-3	TRBD1	TGTGCCTGGAGTAACCGGGACAGGGGAGGAAACACCATATATTTT	CAWSNRDRGGNTIYF
NA	15	TRBV5-1	TRBJ2-7	TRBD2	TGCGCCAGCAGCTTGGAGGGACTAGCCGCCTACGAGCAGTACTTC	CASSLEGLAAYEQYF
NA	14	TRBV6-1	TRBJ2-2	NA	TGTGCCAGCAGTGTCGACAGTGGCACCGGGGAGCTGTTTTTT	CASSVDSGTGELFF
NA	18	TRBV9	TRBJ1-1	TRBD1	TGTGCCAGCAGCTCTCGCCTGGGACAGGGGACATCGAACACTGAAGCTTTCTTT	CASSSRLGQGTSNTEAFF
NA	14	TRBV6-1	TRBJ1-2	NA	TGTGCCAGCAAATTACCGGGGACTATGATGGGCTACACCTTC	CASKLPGTMMGYTF
NA	14	TRBV19	TRBJ2-7	TRBD1	TGTGCCAGTAGTCTTTGGGACAGGACCTACGAGCAGTACTTC	CASSLWDRTYEQYF